This T cell receptor (beta chain) is drawn from a study of blood T cell repertoires in COVID-19. The germline CDR1 and CDR2 sequences are MNHEY and SVGAGI. CDR3 length: 15 residues. V lost 8 bases to trimming and J lost 1 base; unmatched junction nucleotides: 8. The data were produced by immunoSEQ multiplex PCR, yet TCRdb's version contains in-frame clones alone and is incomplete. The table records roughly 100,000 clones, roughly nine tenths of them present only once. The sequence came from a woman aged 45 to 65 with COVID-19, enrolled during active disease. The chain is built from TRBV6-5 and TRBJ2-1, with 7 bases aligning to TRBD2. Sequencing input: peripheral blood. The CDR3 loop reads CASGFLAESYNEQFF. The CDR3 bases are TGTGCCAGCGGATTTCTAGCGGAGTCCTACAATGAGCAGTTCTTC.